The T cell receptor (beta chain) under discussion was sequenced for a study of T cells in Graves' hyperthyroidism and ophthalmopathy. Germline V gene data show CDR1 as SNHLY and CDR2 as FYNNEI. This CDR3 spans 15 amino acids. V dropped 6 bases and J dropped 7; count of bases not matched to a gene: 11. Ten or more counts support this clonotype. TCR beta CDR3 sequences were amplified from RNA transcripts. The primer set for the first-round RT-PCR of the TCR CDR3 was HTBI. From the multiplex PCR reads, TCRdb called clonotypes with MiXCR, one entry per CDR3 protein. The profile covers 350,000 to 450,000 distinct CDR3 sequences, with over 13% appearing a single time and approximately 29% taken by the ten largest.

This chain connects TRBV2 to TRBJ1-2; 10 bases agree with TRBD1. Sequencing used blood. The clonotype comes from a man aged 50 to 60 with Graves' ophthalmopathy. CDR3 DNA sequence: TGTGCCAGCAGCGATAGTGACAGGGGGCGGAGTGGCTACACCTTC. Translated: CASSDSDRGRSGYTF.